This TCR beta chain derives from a study of monozygotic twins with inflammatory bowel disease. This CDR3 has 16 amino acids. TCRdb re-called the 5' RACE reads and gives one entry per CDR3 protein, without DNA. The table counts some 330,000 distinct CDR3 sequences; more than 4.5% lies in the top ten. The sample taken for sequencing was blood. J is TRBJ1-5 and V is TRBV12-3 or TRBV12-4. The TCR was taken from a human donor with ulcerative colitis or Crohn's disease, or a healthy co-twin of an affected twin (not recorded which). CDR3 in amino acids: CASSTKVIGSNQPQHF.